The TCR beta chain under discussion was sequenced for a study of cytomegalovirus exposure and HLA in healthy donors. Germline lookup yields CDR1 SGHRS and CDR2 YFSETQ. The CDR3 runs 15 residues. V lost 5 bases, J lost 4 bases, and 9 bases stayed unmatched. This clone appeared once. Its antigen is not identified. Study-level findings and limits: TCR beta V- and J-gene trimming, according to a later analysis, was linked to a missense DCLRE1C variant.

It was with 60 Vbeta and 13 Jbeta primers that the PCR ran. As handled by the study authors: Counted up in a later analysis, unique TCR beta chains came to some 72 million, with around 12 million shared. The repertoire was sequenced with immunoSEQ multiplex PCR; TCRdb's copy has only in-frame clones and lacks some. For V, J and clone size, that table is used; D and trimming come from the DNA. The repertoire holds roughly 120,000 clones, 81% seen once, with around 4% in the top ten. Sequenced: PBMCs. The J gene is TRBJ2-3, the V gene TRBV5-1; 8 bases are a match to TRBD2. The clonotype originates from a woman between 25 and 40 years old in good health and CMV-seronegative. CDR3: CASRPSGLAPDTQYF. CDR3 in DNA: TGCGCCAGCAGACCTAGCGGGCTGGCGCCAGATACGCAGTATTTT. Based on the CDR3 plus reference TRBV5-1 and TRBJ2-3, the full variable domain is KAGVTQTPRYLIKTRGQQVTLSCSPISGHRSVSWYQQTPGQGLQFLFEYFSETQRNKGNFPGRFSGRQFSNSRSEMNVSTLELGDSALYLCASRPSGLAPDTQYFGPGTRLTVL.